Listed below are T cell receptor beta chains from one sample, sequenced in a study of blood T cell repertoires in COVID-19. Produced via immunoSEQ multiplex PCR; TCRdb's table is partial and in-frame only. This table holds tens of thousands of clones, approximately 83% found once. Sequenced: peripheral blood. These receptors all stem from a human donor in a cohort sampled during active COVID-19. Both conserved end residues are trimmed from each CDR3. A D gene is named only where the DNA matches it firmly.

d_call	v_call	j_call	cdr3_aa
-	TRBV5-5	TRBJ2-7	ASSLTGTYEQY
-	TRBV2	TRBJ1-4	ASSGGLATNEKLF
TRBD1	TRBV3-1/TRBV3-2	TRBJ2-1	ASSRRVQGALHEQF
TRBD2	TRBV5-1	TRBJ2-7	ASSLASGGTYEQY
-	TRBV7-2	TRBJ2-7	ASSLAGSLYEQY
TRBD1	TRBV10-3	TRBJ2-3	AISVDRVNPDTQY
TRBD1	TRBV27	TRBJ1-1	ASRKDREVTEAF
-	TRBV18	TRBJ2-2	ASSPPAGTGELF
-	TRBV6-1	TRBJ1-1	ASSDDRYTEAF
-	TRBV3-1/TRBV3-2	TRBJ2-3	ASSQDVRGTDTQY
-	TRBV27	TRBJ2-1	ASSFGLKQF
-	TRBV5-5	TRBJ2-1	ASSLGDNEQF
TRBD1	TRBV7-2	TRBJ2-1	ASSVGGTGLGNEQF
TRBD2	TRBV3-1/TRBV3-2	TRBJ2-1	ASSQDAGGWNEQF
-	TRBV6-5	TRBJ2-7	ASSTDSYEQY
-	TRBV5-1	TRBJ1-4	ASSLIRGDEKLF
-	TRBV19	TRBJ1-3	ASSTGLDSGNTIY
TRBD2	TRBV6-4	TRBJ2-2	ATTSGNTGELF
-	TRBV30	TRBJ2-5	AWNQAEETQY
TRBD1	TRBV19	TRBJ1-4	ATGTVNEKLF
TRBD1	TRBV15	TRBJ2-7	ATSRDREQGDYEQY
-	TRBV6-2/TRBV6-3	TRBJ1-1	ASSYGQNTEAF
-	TRBV20-1	TRBJ2-1	SASFLGGAPSGYNEQF
-	TRBV7-2	TRBJ2-5	ASSSGGSLETQY
-	TRBV27	TRBJ2-6	ASSFDRGPGANVLT
TRBD1	TRBV28	TRBJ2-7	ASISGQGGGYEQY
TRBD1	TRBV3-1/TRBV3-2	TRBJ2-7	ASSQDPPGTGSYEQY
-	TRBV6-5	TRBJ2-5	ASSAPGRGQETQY
-	TRBV6-1	TRBJ2-5	ASSELSRQGRKETQY
TRBD2	TRBV28	TRBJ2-7	ASSSASGGRNYEQY
TRBD1	TRBV10-3	TRBJ1-2	AISRQGNYGYT
-	TRBV5-1	TRBJ2-7	ASSLGPEYEQY
TRBD1	TRBV5-8	TRBJ1-4	ASSMDRVGEKLF
TRBD1	TRBV5-1	TRBJ2-7	ASSATGGGRYEQY
-	TRBV6-5	TRBJ2-3	AARDSSTDTQY
-	TRBV28	TRBJ1-1	ASSLSRQGEAF